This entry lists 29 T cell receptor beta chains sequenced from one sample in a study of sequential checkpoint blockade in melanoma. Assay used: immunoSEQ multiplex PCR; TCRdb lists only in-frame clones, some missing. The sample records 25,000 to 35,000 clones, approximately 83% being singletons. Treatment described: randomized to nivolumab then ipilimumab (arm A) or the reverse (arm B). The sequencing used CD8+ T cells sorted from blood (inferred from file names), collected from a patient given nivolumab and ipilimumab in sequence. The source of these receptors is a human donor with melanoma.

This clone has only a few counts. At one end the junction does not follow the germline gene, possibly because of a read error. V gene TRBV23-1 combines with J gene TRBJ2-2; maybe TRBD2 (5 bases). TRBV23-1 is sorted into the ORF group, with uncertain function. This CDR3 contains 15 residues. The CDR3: CASSHTGREHRGAVF. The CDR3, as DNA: TGCGCCAGCAGTCACACTGGGCGCGAACACCGGGGAGCTGTTTTT.

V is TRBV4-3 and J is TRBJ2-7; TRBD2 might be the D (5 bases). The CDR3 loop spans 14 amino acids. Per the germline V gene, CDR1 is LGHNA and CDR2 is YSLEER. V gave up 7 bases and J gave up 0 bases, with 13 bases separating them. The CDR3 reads CASKPGSSSYEQYF. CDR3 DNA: TGCGCCAGCAAACCGGGATCCTCCTCCTACGAGCAGTACTTC.

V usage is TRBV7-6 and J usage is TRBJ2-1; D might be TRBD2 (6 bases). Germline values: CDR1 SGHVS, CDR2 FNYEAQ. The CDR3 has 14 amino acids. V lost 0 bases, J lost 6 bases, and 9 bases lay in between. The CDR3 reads CASSLAGGINEQFF. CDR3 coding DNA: TGTGCCAGCAGCTTAGCGGGGGGTATCAATGAGCAGTTCTTC.

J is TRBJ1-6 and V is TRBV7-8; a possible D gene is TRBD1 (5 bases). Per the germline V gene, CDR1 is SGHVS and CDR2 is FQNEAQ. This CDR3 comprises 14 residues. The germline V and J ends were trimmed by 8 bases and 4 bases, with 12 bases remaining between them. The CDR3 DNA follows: TGTGCCAGCTGCCCGGCAGGGTATAATTCACCCCTCCACTTT. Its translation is CASCPAGYNSPLHF.

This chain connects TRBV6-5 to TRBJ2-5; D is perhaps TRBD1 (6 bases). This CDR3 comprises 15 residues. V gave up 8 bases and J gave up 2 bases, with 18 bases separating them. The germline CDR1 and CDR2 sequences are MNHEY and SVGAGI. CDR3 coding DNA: TGTGCCAGCTTCAGGGGCCGGAACTTTCAAGAGACCCAGTACTTC. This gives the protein CASFRGRNFQETQYF.

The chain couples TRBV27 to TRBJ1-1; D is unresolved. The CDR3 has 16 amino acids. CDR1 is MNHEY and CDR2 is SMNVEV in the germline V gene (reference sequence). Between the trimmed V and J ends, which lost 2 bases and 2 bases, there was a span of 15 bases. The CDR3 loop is CASSLGGPGRNTEAFF. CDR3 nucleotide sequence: TGTGCCAGCAGTTTAGGAGGACCGGGGAGAAACACTGAAGCTTTCTTT.

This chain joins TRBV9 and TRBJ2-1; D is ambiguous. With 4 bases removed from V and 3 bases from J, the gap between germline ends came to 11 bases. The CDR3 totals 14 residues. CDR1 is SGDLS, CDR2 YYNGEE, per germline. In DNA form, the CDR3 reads TGTGCCAGCAGCTCGACTTCCGGCTACAATGAGCAGTTCTTC. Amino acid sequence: CASSSTSGYNEQFF. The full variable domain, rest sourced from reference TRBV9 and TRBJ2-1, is DSGVTQTPKHLITATGQRVTLRCSPRSGDLSVYWYQQSLDQGLQFLIQYYNGEERAKGNILERFSAQQFPDLHSELNLSSLELGDSALYFCASSSTSGYNEQFFGPGTRLTVL.

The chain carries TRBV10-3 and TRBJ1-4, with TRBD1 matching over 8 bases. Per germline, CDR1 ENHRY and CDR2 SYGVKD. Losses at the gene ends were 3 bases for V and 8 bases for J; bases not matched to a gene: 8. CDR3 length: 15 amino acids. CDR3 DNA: TGTGCCATCAGTGAAGAGGACAGGGTAGGAGAAAAACTGTTTTTT. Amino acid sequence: CAISEEDRVGEKLFF.

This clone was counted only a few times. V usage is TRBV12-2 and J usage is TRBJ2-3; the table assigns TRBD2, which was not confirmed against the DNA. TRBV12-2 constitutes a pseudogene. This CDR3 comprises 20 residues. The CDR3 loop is CASRSFPPQGGSNSTDTQYF. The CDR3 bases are TGTGCAAGTCGCTCCTTCCCCCCCCAGGGAGGCTCCAATAGCACAGATACGCAGTATTTT.

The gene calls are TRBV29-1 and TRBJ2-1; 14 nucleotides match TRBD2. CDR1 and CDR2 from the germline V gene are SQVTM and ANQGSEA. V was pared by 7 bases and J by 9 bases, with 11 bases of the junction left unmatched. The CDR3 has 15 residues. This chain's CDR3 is CSATGTSGRGPEQFF. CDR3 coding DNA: TGCAGCGCCACGGGGACTAGCGGGAGAGGCCCTGAGCAGTTCTTC.

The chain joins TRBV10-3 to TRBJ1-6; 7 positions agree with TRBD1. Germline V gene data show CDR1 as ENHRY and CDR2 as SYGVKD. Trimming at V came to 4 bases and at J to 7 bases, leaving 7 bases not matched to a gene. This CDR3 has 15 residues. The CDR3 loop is CAISGTGTVNSPLHF. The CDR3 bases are TGTGCCATCAGTGGCACCGGGACAGTGAATTCACCCCTCCACTTT.

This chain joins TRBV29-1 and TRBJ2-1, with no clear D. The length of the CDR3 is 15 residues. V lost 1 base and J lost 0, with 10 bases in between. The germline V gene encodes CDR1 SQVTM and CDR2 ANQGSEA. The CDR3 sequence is CSVEGQLSSYNEQFF. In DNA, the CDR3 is TGCAGCGTTGAAGGGCAACTAAGCTCCTACAATGAGCAGTTCTTC.

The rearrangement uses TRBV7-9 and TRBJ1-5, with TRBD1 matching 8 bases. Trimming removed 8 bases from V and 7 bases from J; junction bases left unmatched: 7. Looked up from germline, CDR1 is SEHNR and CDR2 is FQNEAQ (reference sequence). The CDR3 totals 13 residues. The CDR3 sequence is CASRGQGSQPQHF. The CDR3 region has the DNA TGTGCCAGCCGCGGACAGGGTAGCCAGCCCCAGCATTTT.

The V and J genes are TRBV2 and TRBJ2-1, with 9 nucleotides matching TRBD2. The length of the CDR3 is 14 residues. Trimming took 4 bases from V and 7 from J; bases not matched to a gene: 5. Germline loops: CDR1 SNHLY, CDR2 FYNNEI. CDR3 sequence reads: CASSGLAATNEQFF. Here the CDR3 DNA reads TGTGCCAGCAGTGGACTAGCGGCGACAAATGAGCAGTTCTTC.

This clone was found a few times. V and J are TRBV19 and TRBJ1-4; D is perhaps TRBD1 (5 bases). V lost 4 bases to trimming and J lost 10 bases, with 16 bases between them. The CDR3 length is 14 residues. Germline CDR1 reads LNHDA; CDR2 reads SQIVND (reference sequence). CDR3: CASSTDSYVVKLFF. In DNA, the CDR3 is TGTGCCAGTAGTACTGACAGCTACGTCGTAAAACTGTTTTTT.

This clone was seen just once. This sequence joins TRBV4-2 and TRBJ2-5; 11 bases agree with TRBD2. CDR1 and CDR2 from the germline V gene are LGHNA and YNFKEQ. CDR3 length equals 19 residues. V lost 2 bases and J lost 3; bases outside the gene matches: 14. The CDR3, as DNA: TGTGCCAGCAGCCAAAGAAACCTAAGGACTAGCGGGTACAAAGAGACCCAGTACTTC. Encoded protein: CASSQRNLRTSGYKETQYF.

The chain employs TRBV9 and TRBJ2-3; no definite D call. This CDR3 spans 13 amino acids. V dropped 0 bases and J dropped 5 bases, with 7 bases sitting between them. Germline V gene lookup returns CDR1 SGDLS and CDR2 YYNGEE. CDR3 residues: CASSVDRVDTQYF. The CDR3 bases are TGTGCCAGCAGCGTAGATCGAGTAGATACGCAGTATTTT. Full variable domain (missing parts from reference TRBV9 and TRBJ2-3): DSGVTQTPKHLITATGQRVTLRCSPRSGDLSVYWYQQSLDQGLQFLIQYYNGEERAKGNILERFSAQQFPDLHSELNLSSLELGDSALYFCASSVDRVDTQYFGPGTRLTVL.

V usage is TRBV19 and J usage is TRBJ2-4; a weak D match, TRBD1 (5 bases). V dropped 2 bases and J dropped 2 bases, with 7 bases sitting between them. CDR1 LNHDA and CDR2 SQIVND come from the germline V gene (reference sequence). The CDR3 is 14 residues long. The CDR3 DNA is TGTGCCAGTAGTATACAGGGATCCAAAAACATTCAGTACTTC. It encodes CASSIQGSKNIQYF.

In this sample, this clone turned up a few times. Here the CDR3 DNA reads TGTGCCAGCAGCCAGGGGCGGTACATCGCTGGCTCCTACGAGCAGTACTTC. This translates into CASSQGRYIAGSYEQYF. The chain is built from TRBV14 and TRBJ2-7; the D gene is possibly TRBD1 (5 bases). Germline V gene sequence: CDR1 SGHDN, CDR2 FVKESK. The CDR3 totals 17 residues. Trimming removed 3 bases from V and 0 bases from J, with 18 bases in between.

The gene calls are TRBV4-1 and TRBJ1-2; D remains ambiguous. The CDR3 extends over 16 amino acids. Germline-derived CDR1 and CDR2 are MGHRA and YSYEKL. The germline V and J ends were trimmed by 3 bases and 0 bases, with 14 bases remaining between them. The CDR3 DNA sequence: TGCGCCAGCAGCCATAGAACAGCCGAGACTAACTATGGCTACACCTTC. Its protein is CASSHRTAETNYGYTF.

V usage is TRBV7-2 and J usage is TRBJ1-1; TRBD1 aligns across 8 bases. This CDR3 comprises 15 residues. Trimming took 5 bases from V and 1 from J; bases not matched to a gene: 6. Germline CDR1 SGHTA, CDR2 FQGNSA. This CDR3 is CASSLQGDGNTEAFF. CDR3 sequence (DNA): TGTGCCAGCAGCCTACAGGGGGATGGGAACACTGAAGCTTTCTTT.

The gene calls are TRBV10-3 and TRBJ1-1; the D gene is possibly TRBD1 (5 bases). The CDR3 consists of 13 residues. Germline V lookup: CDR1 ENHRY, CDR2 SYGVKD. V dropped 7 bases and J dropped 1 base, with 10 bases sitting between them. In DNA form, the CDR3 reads TGTGCCATCAACCAGGGTCCGAACACTGAAGCTTTCTTT. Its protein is CAINQGPNTEAFF.

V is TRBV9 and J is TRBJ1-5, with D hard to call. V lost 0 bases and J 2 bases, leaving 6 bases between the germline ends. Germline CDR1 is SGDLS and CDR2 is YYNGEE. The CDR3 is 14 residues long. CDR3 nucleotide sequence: TGTGCCAGCAGCGTAGACAGTGGCAATCAGCCCCAGCATTTT. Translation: CASSVDSGNQPQHF.

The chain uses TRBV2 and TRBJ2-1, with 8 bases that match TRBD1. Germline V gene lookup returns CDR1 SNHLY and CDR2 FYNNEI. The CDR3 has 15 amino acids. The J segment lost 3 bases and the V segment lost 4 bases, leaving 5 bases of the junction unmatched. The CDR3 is CASSGRDRYYNEQFF. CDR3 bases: TGTGCCAGCAGTGGACGGGACAGGTACTACAATGAGCAGTTCTTC.

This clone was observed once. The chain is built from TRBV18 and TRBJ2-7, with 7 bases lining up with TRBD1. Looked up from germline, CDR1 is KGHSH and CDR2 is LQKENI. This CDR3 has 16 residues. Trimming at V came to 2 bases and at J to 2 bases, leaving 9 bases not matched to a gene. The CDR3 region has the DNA TGTGCCAGCTCACCAACTCGGACAGGAGGAACCTACGAGCAGTACTTC. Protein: CASSPTRTGGTYEQYF.

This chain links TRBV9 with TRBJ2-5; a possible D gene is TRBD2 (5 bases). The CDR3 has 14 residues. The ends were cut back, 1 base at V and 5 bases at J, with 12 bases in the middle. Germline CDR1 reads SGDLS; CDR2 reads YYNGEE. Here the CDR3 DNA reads TGTGCCAGCAGCGTACCGGGCGGGTTGGAGACCCAGTACTTC. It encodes CASSVPGGLETQYF.

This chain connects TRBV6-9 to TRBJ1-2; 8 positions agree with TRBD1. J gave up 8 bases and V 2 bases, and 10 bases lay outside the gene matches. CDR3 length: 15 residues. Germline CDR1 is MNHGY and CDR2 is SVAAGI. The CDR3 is CASSYPQGAARGYTF. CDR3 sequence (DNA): TGTGCCAGCAGTTATCCCCAGGGGGCCGCTCGCGGCTACACCTTC.

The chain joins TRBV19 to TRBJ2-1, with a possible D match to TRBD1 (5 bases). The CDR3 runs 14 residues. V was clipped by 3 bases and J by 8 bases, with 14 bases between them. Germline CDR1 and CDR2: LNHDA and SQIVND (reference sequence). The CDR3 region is CASSIGTRVDEQFF. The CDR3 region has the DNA TGTGCCAGTAGTATCGGCACCAGGGTCGATGAGCAGTTCTTC.

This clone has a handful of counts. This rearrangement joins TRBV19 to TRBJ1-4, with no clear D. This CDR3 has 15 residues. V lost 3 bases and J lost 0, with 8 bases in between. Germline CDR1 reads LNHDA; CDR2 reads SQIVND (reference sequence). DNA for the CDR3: TGTGCCAGTAGTATCAGGTTCTCAACTAATGAAAAACTGTTTTTT. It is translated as CASSIRFSTNEKLFF. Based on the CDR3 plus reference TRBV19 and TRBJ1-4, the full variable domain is DGGITQSPKYLFRKEGQNVTLSCEQNLNHDAMYWYRQDPGQGLRLIYYSQIVNDFQKGDIAEGYSVSREKKESFPLTVTSAQKNPTAFYLCASSIRFSTNEKLFFGSGTQLSVL.